The following is a T cell receptor beta chain sequence with its context. The data originate from a study of blood T cell repertoires in COVID-19. Study details: Sources were T cells, B-cell-depleted T cells, or PBMCs; the material itself was cDNA or gDNA.

Authors' processing steps: Reference gene primer amplification in the assay estimated nucleated cell counts. Produced via immunoSEQ multiplex PCR; TCRdb's table is partial and in-frame only. V, J and clone size are taken as reported in that table, and D and trimming were inferred from the DNA itself. The data show around 250,000 clones, with 86% seen just once and roughly 6.3% held by the top ten. CDR3 length equals 18 residues. V gave up 3 bases and J gave up 1 base; unmatched junction bases: 9. The germline gives CDR1 LGHDT, CDR2 YNNKEL (reference sequence). The TCR sequence derives from a man aged 55-75 years with acute or convalescent COVID-19. The sequenced sample was peripheral blood. V is TRBV3-1 (or the pseudogene TRBV3-2) and J is TRBJ2-7; TRBD2 matches 13 bases. The CDR3 DNA reads as TGTGCCAGCAGCCAGTGTCCCGGGACTAGCGGGAAGTCCTACGAGCAGTACTTC. Protein: CASSQCPGTSGKSYEQYF.